The present T cell receptor beta chain was sequenced within a study of blood T cell repertoires in COVID-19. Study overall: Samples taken during acute and convalescent COVID-19 were collected in the United States, Italy and Spain.

V lost 3 bases and J lost 5; bases outside the gene matches: 1. CDR3 length: 13 residues. In germline, CDR1 is SGHVS, CDR2 FQNEAQ. Comment on this clone: Additional DNA sequences in this sample encode the identical CDR3.

Some clones are missing from TCRdb's copy, which holds only in-frame ones; the method was immunoSEQ multiplex PCR. The top ten hold approximately 4.1% of the sample, which has some 290,000 clones, roughly nine tenths seen once. Material: PBMCs or T cells enriched from blood (not recorded which). The rearrangement uses TRBV7-8 and TRBJ1-2, with 9 bases lining up with TRBD1. This TCR was sampled from a woman in her twenties or thirties who had been exposed to COVID-19. The CDR3 is CASSLDRGYGYTF. The CDR3 nucleotides are TGTGCCAGCAGCTTGGACAGGGGATATGGCTACACCTTC.